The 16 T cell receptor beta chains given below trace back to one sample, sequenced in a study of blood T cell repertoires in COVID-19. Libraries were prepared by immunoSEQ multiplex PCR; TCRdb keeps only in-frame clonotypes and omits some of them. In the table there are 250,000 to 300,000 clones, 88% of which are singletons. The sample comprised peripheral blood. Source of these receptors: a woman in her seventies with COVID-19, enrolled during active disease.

CDR3 nucleotides: TGTGCCAGCAGTGAAGACAGCTACACTGAAGCTTTCTTT. Its protein product is CASSEDSYTEAFF. This chain connects TRBV2 to TRBJ1-1, with D hard to call. Germline assignment: CDR1 SNHLY and CDR2 FYNNEI. The CDR3 extends over 13 amino acids. V lost 1 base and J lost 3, with 6 bases in between.

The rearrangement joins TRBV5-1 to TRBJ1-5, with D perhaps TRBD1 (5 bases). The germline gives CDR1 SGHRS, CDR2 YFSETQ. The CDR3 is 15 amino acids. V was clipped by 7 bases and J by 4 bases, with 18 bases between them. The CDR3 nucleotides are TGCGCCAGCCGGCTGGGTAGGGAGGGGAATCAGCCCCAGCATTTT. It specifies CASRLGREGNQPQHF.

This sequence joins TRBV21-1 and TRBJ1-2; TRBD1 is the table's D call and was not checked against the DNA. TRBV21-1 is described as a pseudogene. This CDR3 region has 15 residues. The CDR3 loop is CASSNGTGGRYGYTF. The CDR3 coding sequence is TGTGCCAGCAGCAATGGGACAGGGGGCCGGTATGGCTACACCTTC.

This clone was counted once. The CDR3 DNA reads as TGTGCCAGCAGAGTAGGACAGGACAATCAGCCCCAGCATTTT. This codes for CASRVGQDNQPQHF. The chain uses TRBV6-6 and TRBJ1-5; 7 positions match TRBD1. The V and J ends lost 6 bases and 3 bases, in that order; junction bases with no gene match: 5. Germline V gene lookup returns CDR1 MNHNY and CDR2 SVGAGI (reference sequence). This CDR3 has 14 residues.

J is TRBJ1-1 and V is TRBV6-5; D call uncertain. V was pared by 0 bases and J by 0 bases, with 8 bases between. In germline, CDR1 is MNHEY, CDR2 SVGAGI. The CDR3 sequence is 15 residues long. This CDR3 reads CASSYSQNLNTEAFF. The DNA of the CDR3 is TGTGCCAGCAGTTACTCACAGAACTTGAACACTGAAGCTTTCTTT.

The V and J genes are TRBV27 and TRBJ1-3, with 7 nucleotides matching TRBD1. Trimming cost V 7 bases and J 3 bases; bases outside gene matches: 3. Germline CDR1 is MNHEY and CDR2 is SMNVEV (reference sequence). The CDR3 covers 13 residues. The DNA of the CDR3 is TGTGCCAGCAAGACAGGGAATGGAAACACCATATATTTT. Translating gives CASKTGNGNTIYF.

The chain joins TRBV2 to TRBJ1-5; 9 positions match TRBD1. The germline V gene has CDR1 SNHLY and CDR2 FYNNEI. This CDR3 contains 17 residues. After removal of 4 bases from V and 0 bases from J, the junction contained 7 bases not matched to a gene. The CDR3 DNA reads TGTGCCAGCAGTGCCGGGACAGGGCCCTATAGCAATCAGCCCCAGCATTTT. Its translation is CASSAGTGPYSNQPQHF.

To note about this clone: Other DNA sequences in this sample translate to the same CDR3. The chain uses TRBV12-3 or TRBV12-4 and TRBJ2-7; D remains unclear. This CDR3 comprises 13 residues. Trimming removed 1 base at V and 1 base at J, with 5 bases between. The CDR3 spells CASSLGQSYEQYF. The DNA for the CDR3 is TGTGCCAGCAGTTTAGGCCAGTCCTACGAGCAGTACTTC.

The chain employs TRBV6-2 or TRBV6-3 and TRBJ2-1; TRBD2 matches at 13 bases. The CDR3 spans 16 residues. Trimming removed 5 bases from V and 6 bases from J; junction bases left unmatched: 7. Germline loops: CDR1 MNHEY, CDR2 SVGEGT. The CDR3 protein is CASSDPTSGRVNEQFF. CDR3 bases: TGTGCCAGCAGTGACCCTACTAGCGGGAGGGTCAATGAGCAGTTCTTC.

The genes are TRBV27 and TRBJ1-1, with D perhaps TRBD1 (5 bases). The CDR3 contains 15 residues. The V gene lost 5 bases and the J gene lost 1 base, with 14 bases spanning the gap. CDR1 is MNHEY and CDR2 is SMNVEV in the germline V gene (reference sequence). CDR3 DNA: TGTGCCAGCAGTCCGGACATTATACCGAACACTGAAGCTTTCTTT. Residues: CASSPDIIPNTEAFF.

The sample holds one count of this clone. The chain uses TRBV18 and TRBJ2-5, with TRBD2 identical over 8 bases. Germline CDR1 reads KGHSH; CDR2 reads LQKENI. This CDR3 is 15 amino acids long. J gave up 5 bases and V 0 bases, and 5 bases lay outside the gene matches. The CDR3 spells CASSPPSGSRETQYF. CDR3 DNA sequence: TGTGCCAGCTCACCACCAAGCGGGAGTCGTGAGACCCAGTACTTC.

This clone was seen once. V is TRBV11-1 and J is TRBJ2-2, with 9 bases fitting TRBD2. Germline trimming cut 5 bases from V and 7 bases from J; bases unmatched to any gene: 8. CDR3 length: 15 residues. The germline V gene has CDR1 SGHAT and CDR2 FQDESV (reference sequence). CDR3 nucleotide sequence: TGTGCCAGCAGCGTGTCTAGCGGGACTGGCGGGGAGCTGTTTTTT. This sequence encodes CASSVSSGTGGELFF.

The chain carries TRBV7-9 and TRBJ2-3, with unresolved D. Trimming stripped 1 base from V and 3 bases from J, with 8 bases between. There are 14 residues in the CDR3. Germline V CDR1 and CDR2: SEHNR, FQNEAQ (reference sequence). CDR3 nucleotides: TGTGCCAGCAGCTTAGACTGGCGGACAGATACGCAGTATTTT. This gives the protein CASSLDWRTDTQYF.

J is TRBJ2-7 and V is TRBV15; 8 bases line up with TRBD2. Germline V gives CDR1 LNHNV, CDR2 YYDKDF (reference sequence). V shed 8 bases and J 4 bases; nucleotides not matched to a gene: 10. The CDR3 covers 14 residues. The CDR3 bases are TGTGCCACCGAGGACAGCGGGGGACTTTACGAGCAGTACTTC. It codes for CATEDSGGLYEQYF.

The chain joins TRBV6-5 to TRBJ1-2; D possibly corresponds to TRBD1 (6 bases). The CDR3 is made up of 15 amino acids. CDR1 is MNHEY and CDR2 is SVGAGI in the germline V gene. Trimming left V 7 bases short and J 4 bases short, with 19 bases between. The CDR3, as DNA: TGTGCCAGCAATACCGATCCTAGGGGGGGCTATGGCTACACCTTC. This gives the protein CASNTDPRGGYGYTF.

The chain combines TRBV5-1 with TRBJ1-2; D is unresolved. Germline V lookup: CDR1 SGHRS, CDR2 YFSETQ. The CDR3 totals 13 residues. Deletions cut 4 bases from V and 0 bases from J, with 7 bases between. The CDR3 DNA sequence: TGCGCCAGCAGCCACGACACTAACTATGGCTACACCTTC. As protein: CASSHDTNYGYTF.